The 23 T cell receptor beta chains presented below share a single source sample, sequenced in a study of cytomegalovirus exposure and HLA in healthy donors. The study ran its PCR with 60 Vbeta and 13 Jbeta primers. Libraries were prepared by immunoSEQ multiplex PCR; TCRdb keeps only in-frame clonotypes and omits some of them. Of under 150,000 clones in the sample, around 72% were seen once. The sequencing input was PBMCs. These receptor sequences come from a man aged 40-49 years in good health and CMV-seronegative.

This clone was observed a single time. The V call is TRBV27, the J call TRBJ1-1; 7 nucleotides agree with TRBD1. The CDR3 contains 15 residues. Germline-derived CDR1 and CDR2 are MNHEY and SMNVEV (reference sequence). V lost 0 bases, J lost 1 base, and 2 bases stayed unmatched. The DNA of the CDR3 is TGTGCCAGCAGTTTATCGAGGGGGCCGAACACTGAAGCTTTCTTT. Protein sequence: CASSLSRGPNTEAFF.

This clone was detected only a few times. The V call is TRBV30, the J call TRBJ2-2; D remains unclear. V lost 2 bases, J lost 1 base, and 5 bases lay in between. This CDR3 has 13 residues. Germline CDR1 and CDR2: GTSNPN and SVGIG (reference sequence). CDR3 sequence (DNA): TGTGCCTGGAGTTCGAGGAACACCGGGGAGCTGTTTTTT. Translation: CAWSSRNTGELFF.

This clone has more than one count but fewer than ten. J is TRBJ2-7 and V is TRBV2, with unresolved D. In germline, CDR1 is SNHLY, CDR2 FYNNEI. The CDR3 covers 11 residues. V was trimmed by 8 bases and J by 4 bases, leaving 9 bases between them. CDR3 sequence reads: CASPRRYEQYF. DNA for the CDR3: TGTGCCAGCCCCCGCCGGTACGAGCAGTACTTC.

The chain's CDR3 is CASSLLGGEKLFF. CDR3 coding DNA: TGTGCCAGCAGCTTGTTGGGGGGGGAAAAACTGTTTTTT. This rearrangement joins TRBV5-6 to TRBJ1-4; possibly TRBD1 for D (5 bases). The V end was cut by 1 base, the J end by 8 bases, with 9 bases between. The CDR3 contains 13 residues. Germline assignment: CDR1 SGHDT and CDR2 YYEEEE.

The chain recombines TRBV5-1 with TRBJ1-2; 9 nucleotides match TRBD1. Germline values: CDR1 SGHRS, CDR2 YFSETQ. V shed 0 bases, J shed 4 bases, and the junction held 7 bases outside the gene matches. The CDR3 totals 16 residues. The CDR3 region is CASSLEDRGKGYGYTF. The CDR3 coding sequence is TGCGCCAGCAGCTTGGAGGACAGGGGAAAAGGCTATGGCTACACCTTC.

This chain links TRBV6-5 with TRBJ1-4; D might be TRBD1 (6 bases). V was clipped by 2 bases and J by 2 bases, with 12 bases between them. From germline, CDR1 is MNHEY and CDR2 SVGAGI. The CDR3 sequence is 16 residues long. CDR3 sequence (DNA): TGTGCCAGCAGTTACGCAGGGGCTGATACTAATGAAAAACTGTTTTTT. Translating gives CASSYAGADTNEKLFF.

V usage is TRBV4-3 and J usage is TRBJ2-7, with 7 bases lining up with TRBD2. With 4 bases clipped from V and 2 bases from J, the junction kept 8 bases outside the gene matches. CDR1 and CDR2 (germline): LGHNA, YSLEER. This CDR3 comprises 15 residues. The DNA for the CDR3 is TGCGCCAGCAGCCCTAGCAGCGGGGTTACCTACGAGCAGTACTTC. It translates to CASSPSSGVTYEQYF.

The chain couples TRBV2 to TRBJ2-7, with TRBD2 matching 8 bases. This CDR3 comprises 13 residues. Germline CDR1 is SNHLY and CDR2 is FYNNEI. Germline trimming cut 9 bases from V and 12 bases from J; bases unmatched to any gene: 16. As DNA, the CDR3 is TGTGCCAGTCAAACCGGGACTAGGAGTCACCGGTACTTC. It is translated as CASQTGTRSHRYF.

The rearrangement joins TRBV6-5 to TRBJ1-5, with 8 bases identical to TRBD1. V was pared by 5 bases and J by 6 bases, with 6 bases of the junction left unmatched. CDR3 length equals 14 residues. CDR1 and CDR2 from the germline V gene are MNHEY and SVGAGI. CDR3 sequence: CASSRTGGFQPQHF. The CDR3 nucleotides read TGTGCCAGCAGTCGAACAGGGGGTTTTCAGCCCCAGCATTTT.

CDR3 nucleotide sequence: TGCGCCAGCAGTGAGTCCCTAGGTTTTACCTACGAGCAGTACTTC. Residues: CASSESLGFTYEQYF. The chain carries TRBV10-2 and TRBJ2-7; D not resolved. This CDR3 is 15 amino acids long. Per germline, CDR1 WSHSY and CDR2 SAAADI. V lost 0 bases and J 2 bases, leaving 11 bases between the germline ends.

The gene calls are TRBV5-4 and TRBJ2-3; the match to TRBD1 covers 7 bases. CDR1 is SGHNT and CDR2 is YYREEE in the germline V gene (reference sequence). V trimming: 2 bases; J trimming: 8 bases; junction bases outside the gene matches: 5. The CDR3 loop spans 13 amino acids. CDR3: CASSFDRVVTQYF. CDR3 DNA: TGTGCCAGCAGCTTCGACAGGGTTGTTACGCAGTATTTT.

This clone was seen more than once but under ten times. The rearrangement links TRBV2 to TRBJ1-2; 7 bases fit TRBD1. With 5 bases clipped from V and 8 bases from J, the junction kept 11 bases outside the gene matches. Germline V CDR1 and CDR2: SNHLY, FYNNEI. The CDR3 spans 14 residues. The CDR3 protein is CASSPHPTGAGYTF. The CDR3, as DNA: TGTGCCAGCAGTCCCCACCCAACAGGGGCCGGCTACACCTTC.

The CDR3 coding sequence is TGTGCCAGCAGCTTAAATGGGCTAGCGGCCCCTAATGAGCAGTTCTTC. Residues: CASSLNGLAAPNEQFF. The V and J genes are TRBV7-2 and TRBJ2-1, with 7 bases matching TRBD2. Germline loops: CDR1 SGHTA, CDR2 FQGNSA. CDR3 length equals 16 residues. V lost 2 bases, J lost 7 bases, and 11 bases stayed unmatched.

This chain links TRBV6-5 with TRBJ1-1; D may be TRBD1 (6 bases). Between the trimmed V and J ends, which lost 5 bases and 0 bases, there was a span of 13 bases. Germline CDR1 MNHEY, CDR2 SVGAGI. The CDR3 has 15 residues. The CDR3 is CASSKHRDMNTEAFF. In DNA, the CDR3 is TGTGCCAGCAGTAAACACAGGGATATGAACACTGAAGCTTTCTTT.

The chain uses TRBV4-3 and TRBJ1-3; perhaps TRBD1 as D (6 bases). The CDR3 totals 16 residues. Trimming stripped 4 bases from V and 2 bases from J, with 15 bases between. Germline CDR1 and CDR2: LGHNA and YSLEER. For the CDR3, the DNA is TGCGCCAGCAGCCGTGGAGGGGGGGACCCTGGAAACACCATATATTTT. This gives the protein CASSRGGGDPGNTIYF.

The V gene is TRBV5-1, the J gene TRBJ2-5; TRBD2 matches at 7 bases. This CDR3 is 16 amino acids long. Germline values: CDR1 SGHRS, CDR2 YFSETQ. J gave up 1 base and V 0 bases, and 6 bases lay outside the gene matches. CDR3 sequence: CASSLGGGGIQETQYF. CDR3 in DNA: TGCGCCAGCAGCTTGGGGGGCGGGGGAATCCAAGAGACCCAGTACTTC.

This chain uses TRBV6-5 with TRBJ1-1; D might be TRBD1 (6 bases). Per the germline V gene, CDR1 is MNHEY and CDR2 is SVGAGI. The CDR3 has 13 residues. V lost 6 bases to trimming and J lost 6 bases, with 14 bases between them. The CDR3 protein is CASRSTDRPEAFF. The CDR3, as DNA: TGTGCCAGCAGGAGCACCGACAGGCCTGAAGCTTTCTTT.

The V call is TRBV13, the J call TRBJ1-1; D call uncertain. CDR1 is PRHDT and CDR2 is FYEKMQ in the germline V gene (reference sequence). This CDR3 spans 18 amino acids. Between the trimmed V and J ends, which lost 2 bases and 3 bases, there was a span of 22 bases. The CDR3 nucleotides are TGTGCCAGCAGCTTATTTATCGGGGAAGGGCGTCGGGACACTGAAGCTTTCTTT. Protein: CASSLFIGEGRRDTEAFF.

This chain links TRBV6-6 with TRBJ2-3; D may be TRBD1 (5 bases). The V gene's germline CDR1 is MNHNY and CDR2 SVGAGI (reference sequence). The V gene lost 6 bases and the J gene lost 5 bases, with 12 bases spanning the gap. CDR3 size: 13 residues. The CDR3 loop reads CASRDMSGDTQYF. CDR3 sequence (DNA): TGTGCCAGCAGGGACATGTCGGGAGATACGCAGTATTTT.

V is TRBV19 and J is TRBJ1-1; 7 nucleotides agree with TRBD1. Unmatched junction bases numbered 9, after V lost 2 bases and J lost 0 bases. CDR3 length: 17 amino acids. The germline gives CDR1 LNHDA, CDR2 SQIVND (reference sequence). The CDR3 DNA reads TGTGCCAGTAGTATACCCCCCGACAGGGTGGTGAACACTGAAGCTTTCTTT. It yields the protein CASSIPPDRVVNTEAFF. Supplemented by reference TRBV19 and TRBJ1-1, the full variable domain reads DGGITQSPKYLFRKEGQNVTLSCEQNLNHDAMYWYRQDPGQGLRLIYYSQIVNDFQKGDIAEGYSVSREKKESFPLTVTSAQKNPTAFYLCASSIPPDRVVNTEAFFGQGTRLTVV.

This clone was counted only a few times. The rearrangement uses TRBV5-1 and TRBJ2-2; TRBD1 aligns across 7 bases. V dropped 3 bases and J dropped 2; count of bases not matched to a gene: 4. There are 15 residues in the CDR3. CDR1 and CDR2 (germline): SGHRS, YFSETQ. For the CDR3, the DNA is TGCGCCAGCAGCTCCAGACAGGGTAACACCGGGGAGCTGTTTTTT. It encodes CASSSRQGNTGELFF.

The chain links TRBV5-1 to TRBJ1-2; D gene ambiguous. CDR3 length: 12 amino acids. CDR1 and CDR2 from the germline V gene are SGHRS and YFSETQ. Trimming cost V 0 bases and J 7 bases, with 7 bases left between them. The CDR3 here is CASSLDGGGYTF. The CDR3, as DNA: TGCGCCAGCAGCTTGGACGGCGGTGGCTACACCTTC. Looking up the rest from reference TRBV5-1 and TRBJ1-2 gives the full variable domain: KAGVTQTPRYLIKTRGQQVTLSCSPISGHRSVSWYQQTPGQGLQFLFEYFSETQRNKGNFPGRFSGRQFSNSRSEMNVSTLELGDSALYLCASSLDGGGYTFGSGTRLTVV.

The chain is built from TRBV7-8 and TRBJ2-7; D is possibly TRBD1 (6 bases). This CDR3 is built from 15 residues. Trimming shortened V by 3 bases and J by 3 bases, and 15 bases separated the two germline ends. From germline, CDR1 is SGHVS and CDR2 FQNEAQ. This CDR3 is CASSLSQGWGYEQYF. CDR3 nucleotide sequence: TGTGCCAGCAGCTTGTCACAGGGTTGGGGCTACGAGCAGTACTTC.